The 21 T cell receptor beta chains in this list originate from one sample, sequenced in a study of identical twins. TCRdb called the 5' RACE reads again in MiXCR, with one record for every CDR3 protein. The sample has 600,000 to 700,000 distinct CDR3 sequences; approximately 22% are singletons. The data were also submitted as part of a second study, on T cells expressing NK-cell markers.

Input material: PBMCs. The receptors stem from a woman under 30 in good health.

The chain employs TRBV6-1 and TRBJ2-2; 7 nucleotides align to TRBD1. The CDR3 runs 16 residues. V lost 6 bases, J lost 0 bases, and 7 bases stayed unmatched. Germline V gene data show CDR1 as MNHNS and CDR2 as SASEGT. The CDR3: CASRLSGTANTGELFF. The CDR3, as DNA: TGTGCCAGCAGGCTCTCCGGGACAGCGAACACCGGGGAGCTGTTTTTT.

This clonotype was picked up many times. The rearrangement links TRBV7-9 to TRBJ2-7; D is ambiguous. Germline V gene lookup returns CDR1 SEHNR and CDR2 FQNEAQ (reference sequence). The CDR3 runs to 15 residues. V shed 1 base and J shed 4 bases, with 14 bases lying between them. Here the CDR3 reads CASSLVGGLGYEQYF. For the CDR3, the DNA is TGTGCCAGCAGCTTAGTCGGCGGCCTAGGATACGAGCAGTACTTC.

This clonotype has a count of ten or more. The CDR3 region is CSAHVGSRGYTF. CDR3 coding DNA: TGCAGTGCTCACGTCGGATCGAGGGGCTACACCTTC. J is TRBJ1-2 and V is TRBV20-1; D not certain. This CDR3 has 12 residues. From germline, CDR1 is DFQATT and CDR2 SNEGSKA (reference sequence). Trimming took off 5 bases at V and 8 bases at J, with 15 bases between the two ends.

In its sample, this clonotype was seen a few times. The CDR3 here is CASSHGGPSGHNEQFF. CDR3 nucleotides: TGCGCCAGCAGCCATGGGGGGCCTAGCGGTCACAATGAGCAGTTCTTC. The chain joins TRBV4-3 to TRBJ2-1, with D possibly matching TRBD2 (7 bases). V was clipped by 3 bases and J by 5 bases, with 17 bases between them. The CDR3 length is 16 residues. The germline V gene has CDR1 LGHNA and CDR2 YSLEER.

The genes are TRBV5-1 and TRBJ2-2; 16 bases align to TRBD2. From germline, CDR1 is SGHRS and CDR2 YFSETQ. The CDR3 has 19 residues. V was pared by 4 bases and J by 3 bases, with 9 bases of the junction left unmatched. CDR3 loop: CASSLRGLAGGRDTGELFF. CDR3 DNA sequence: TGCGCCAGCAGCCTTCGGGGACTAGCGGGGGGGCGAGACACCGGGGAGCTGTTTTTT.

The chain employs TRBV20-1 and TRBJ2-3; 7 bases match TRBD2. The CDR3 spans 16 residues. Per germline, CDR1 DFQATT and CDR2 SNEGSKA (reference sequence). The V gene end was trimmed by 0 bases and the J gene end by 4 bases; junction bases not matched to a gene: 10. The CDR3 coding sequence is TGCAGTGCTAGAGACTCGTGGGGAGGGGCCCCAGATACGCAGTATTTT. Protein product: CSARDSWGGAPDTQYF.

The chain uses TRBV20-1 and TRBJ2-6; D is ambiguous. In germline, CDR1 is DFQATT, CDR2 SNEGSKA (reference sequence). The V end lost 3 bases, the J end lost 0 bases, and 9 bases lay between the germline ends. CDR3 length equals 15 residues. CDR3 sequence: CSARIPNSGANVLTF. In DNA, the CDR3 is TGCAGTGCTAGGATCCCGAACTCTGGGGCCAACGTCCTGACTTTC.

V is TRBV5-1 and J is TRBJ2-5; D ambiguous. CDR3 size: 16 residues. Germline assignment: CDR1 SGHRS and CDR2 YFSETQ. V was pared by 0 bases and J by 8 bases, with 20 bases between. The CDR3 DNA reads as TGCGCCAGCAGCTTGGCCAAAACCCTAGACAAGAGAACCCAGTACTTC. It translates to CASSLAKTLDKRTQYF. Full variable domain (rest looked up from reference TRBV5-1 and TRBJ2-5): KAGVTQTPRYLIKTRGQQVTLSCSPISGHRSVSWYQQTPGQGLQFLFEYFSETQRNKGNFPGRFSGRQFSNSRSEMNVSTLELGDSALYLCASSLAKTLDKRTQYFGPGTRLLVL.

This clonotype was seen only a few times. V is TRBV29-1 and J is TRBJ1-1; 7 positions agree with TRBD1. The CDR3 runs 13 residues. Germline V gene lookup returns CDR1 SQVTM and CDR2 ANQGSEA. J lost 3 bases, V lost 6 bases, and 7 bases had no gene match. For the CDR3, the DNA is TGCAGCGTAGCCGGACAGGCTTACACTGAAGCTTTCTTT. As protein: CSVAGQAYTEAFF. The whole variable domain, filled in from reference TRBV29-1 and TRBJ1-1, reads SAVISQKPSRDICQRGTSLTIQCQVDSQVTMMFWYRQQPGQSLTLIATANQGSEATYESGFVIDKFPISRPNLTFSTLTVSNMSPEDSSIYLCSVAGQAYTEAFFGQGTRLTVV.

The chain carries TRBV5-6 and TRBJ1-1, with D possibly TRBD1 on 5 matching bases. The V end lost 3 bases, the J end lost 7 bases, and 16 bases lay between the germline ends. The CDR3 consists of 14 residues. Germline V gene sequence: CDR1 SGHDT, CDR2 YYEEEE. In DNA, the CDR3 is TGTGCCAGCAGCTGGGGCTCGGGGGGGATTGAAGCTTTCTTT. This translates into CASSWGSGGIEAFF.

The chain carries TRBV9 and TRBJ1-1, with 8 bases identical to TRBD1. The CDR3 length is 16 residues. V lost 2 bases to trimming and J lost 6 bases; unmatched junction nucleotides: 12. CDR1 and CDR2 (germline): SGDLS, YYNGEE. CDR3 sequence: CASSVGAGGDSPEAFF. The CDR3 DNA reads TGTGCCAGCAGCGTCGGGGCAGGGGGCGATAGTCCTGAAGCTTTCTTT. Supplemented by reference TRBV9 and TRBJ1-1, the full variable domain reads DSGVTQTPKHLITATGQRVTLRCSPRSGDLSVYWYQQSLDQGLQFLIQYYNGEERAKGNILERFSAQQFPDLHSELNLSSLELGDSALYFCASSVGAGGDSPEAFFGQGTRLTVV.

In its sample, this clonotype was seen a few times. The J gene is TRBJ1-6, the V gene TRBV5-1; TRBD1 matches 8 bases. Germline CDR1 reads SGHRS; CDR2 reads YFSETQ. The V and J ends lost 4 bases and 4 bases, in that order; junction bases with no gene match: 10. CDR3 length: 17 amino acids. The DNA for the CDR3 is TGCGCCAGCAGCGGTGACAGGGGTTCCTCTTATAATTCACCCCTCCACTTT. Translated, it gives CASSGDRGSSYNSPLHF. The whole variable domain, remainder taken from reference TRBV5-1 and TRBJ1-6, is KAGVTQTPRYLIKTRGQQVTLSCSPISGHRSVSWYQQTPGQGLQFLFEYFSETQRNKGNFPGRFSGRQFSNSRSEMNVSTLELGDSALYLCASSGDRGSSYNSPLHFGNGTRLTVT.

Many counts were recorded for this clonotype. CDR3 DNA sequence: TGTGCCAGCAGACAAGGGACTGCAGAAGAGACCCAGTACTTC. It is translated as CASRQGTAEETQYF. This rearrangement joins TRBV7-8 to TRBJ2-5; the D gene is possibly TRBD2 (6 bases). V was shortened by 6 bases and J by 3 bases, with 14 bases between the two germline ends. CDR1 is SGHVS, CDR2 FQNEAQ, per germline. The CDR3 extends over 14 amino acids.

This clonotype was counted between two and nine times. CDR3 sequence: CASSSAGGTGEQYF. CDR3 DNA: TGTGCCAGCAGTAGCGCCGGGGGGACTGGCGAGCAGTACTTC. J is TRBJ2-7 and V is TRBV27, with 7 bases lining up with TRBD2. V was clipped by 5 bases and J by 6 bases; unmatched bases: 10. CDR3 length equals 14 residues. The germline CDR1 and CDR2 sequences are MNHEY and SMNVEV (reference sequence).

J is TRBJ2-6 and V is TRBV23-1; 7 bases map to TRBD2. TRBV23-1 is an open reading frame whose function is uncertain. J gave up 4 bases and V 1 base, and 16 bases lay outside the gene matches. This CDR3 has 20 amino acids. The DNA of the CDR3 is TGCGCCAGCAGTCAATGGACCTCGGGGGGAATACTCTGGGGGGCCAACGTCCTGACTTTC. Its translation is CASSQWTSGGILWGANVLTF.

The chain carries TRBV20-1 and TRBJ2-1; 11 bases are shared with TRBD2. The CDR3 spans 14 residues. Losses at the gene ends were 1 base for V and 8 bases for J; bases not matched to a gene: 4. CDR1 DFQATT and CDR2 SNEGSKA come from the germline V gene (reference sequence). DNA of the CDR3: TGCAGTGCTAGAGTAGCGGGAGGGCCGGATGAGCAGTTCTTC. This translates into CSARVAGGPDEQFF.

The chain links TRBV19 to TRBJ2-1; D is perhaps TRBD2 (6 bases). Deletions cut 6 bases from V and 8 bases from J, with 14 bases between. Looked up from germline, CDR1 is LNHDA and CDR2 is SQIVND (reference sequence). The CDR3 spans 13 residues. The CDR3 spells CASSGGPWYEQFF. The CDR3 DNA reads TGTGCCAGTAGCGGAGGGCCTTGGTATGAGCAGTTCTTC.

The CDR3 reads CASSLQSLRGTGELFF. CDR3 bases: TGTGCCAGCAGCTTGCAAAGTCTCAGGGGAACCGGGGAGCTGTTTTTT. V is TRBV5-5 and J is TRBJ2-2; a possible D gene is TRBD1 (6 bases). Trimming took off 1 base at V and 5 bases at J, with 15 bases between the two ends. The CDR3 extends over 16 amino acids. Germline CDR1 and CDR2: SGHKS and YYEKEE (reference sequence).

Many counts were recorded for this clonotype. This rearrangement joins TRBV12-3 or TRBV12-4 to TRBJ1-2, with 12 bases fitting TRBD1. This CDR3 spans 15 amino acids. The ends lost 2 bases at V and 8 bases at J; junction bases unmatched: 6. CDR3 loop: CASSLRGQGAGGYTF. CDR3 DNA: TGTGCCAGCAGTTTACGGGGACAGGGGGCCGGGGGCTACACCTTC.

The chain joins TRBV5-6 to TRBJ2-1; D uncertain. The CDR3 covers 12 residues. CDR1 is SGHDT, CDR2 YYEEEE, per germline. Trimming pared 4 bases from V and 5 bases from J, leaving 7 bases between. CDR3 DNA: TGTGCCAGCAGCCACTCTCACAATGAGCAGTTCTTC. It translates to CASSHSHNEQFF.

The V and J genes are TRBV10-2 and TRBJ2-2; no reliable D call. The CDR3 is 16 amino acids. Per germline, CDR1 WSHSY and CDR2 SAAADI. V was shortened by 5 bases and J by 3 bases, with 16 bases between the two germline ends. CDR3 amino acids: CASSITGWPDTGELFF. The CDR3 DNA sequence: TGCGCCAGCAGTATTACCGGGTGGCCCGACACCGGGGAGCTGTTTTTT.